Below, one TCR beta chain is given with its context. Its antigen is as yet unknown. This entry comes from a study of CXCR3-negative and CXCR3-positive naive CD8 T cells. Whole-study results and caveats: Post-cryopreservation CXCR3 expression was partly diminished, and the bulk of assays employed fresh PBMCs. When CXCR3-positive naive cells were set against CXCR3-negative naive cells, the former had more hydrophobic TRB CDR3s. TRBV-TRBJ usage matched between naive CXCR3-negative and CXCR3-positive cells but not between memory cells.

The CDR3 consists of 12 residues. The germline gives CDR1 SGHDN, CDR2 FVKESK. UMI-labeled 5' RACE yielded the TRB cDNA libraries. TCRdb reprocessed the 5' RACE reads and keeps a single row for each CDR3 protein, giving no DNA. The repertoire table contains around 60,000 distinct CDR3 sequences. Researchers reported sorting every CD8+ T cell subset in triplicate, 300,000 to 350,000 cells per sort. Definition of naive CD8+ T cells rested on a CD45RO-CCR7+CD27+CD95- profile. The chain employs TRBV14 and TRBJ2-3. The clonotype comes from a human donor in good health. Some clones in this sample may be carry-over from other donors' samples. Sequenced sample: naive CXCR3+ CD8+ T cells from blood. Noted subset: CD45RO-CCR7+CD27+CD95- naive CD8+ T cells expressing CXCR3 (TNR3+). CDR3 in amino acids: CASSPFSDTQYF.